Described below is a single T cell receptor (beta chain) sequence and its context. Generated by immunoSEQ multiplex PCR, the TCRdb table keeps only in-frame clones and is missing some. This sample yields some 740,000 clones, of which nearly 95% are seen a single time; approximately 25% belongs to the top ten. V was trimmed by 3 bases and J by 2 bases, leaving 10 bases between them. This CDR3 has 14 amino acids. Germline V gene data show CDR1 as SQVTM and CDR2 as ANQGSEA. This sample is part of a study of shared clonotypes between healthy human individuals. Naive-designated CD8 cells lacked CD45RO, were positively enriched for CCR7, and omitted terminally differentiated effector memory CD45RA+ cells.

The TCR originated in a young man in good health. Material: naive CD8+ T cells sorted from blood. V gene TRBV29-1 combines with J gene TRBJ1-4; D unclear. The CDR3 loop reads CSVDEGGTNEKLFF. The CDR3, as DNA: TGCAGCGTTGACGAGGGAGGGACTAATGAAAAACTGTTTTTT.